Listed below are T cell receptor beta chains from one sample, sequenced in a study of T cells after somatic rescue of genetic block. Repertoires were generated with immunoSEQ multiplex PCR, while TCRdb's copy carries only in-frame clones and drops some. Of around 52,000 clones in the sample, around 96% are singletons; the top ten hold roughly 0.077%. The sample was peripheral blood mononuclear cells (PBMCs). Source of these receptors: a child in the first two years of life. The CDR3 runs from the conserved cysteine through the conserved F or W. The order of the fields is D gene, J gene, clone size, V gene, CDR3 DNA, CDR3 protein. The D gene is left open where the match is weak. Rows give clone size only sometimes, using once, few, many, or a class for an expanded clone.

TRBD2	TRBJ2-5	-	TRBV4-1	TGCGCCAGCAGCAAGAGGACTAGCGGGAGAGGTTCAGAGACCCAGTACTTC	CASSKRTSGRGSETQYF
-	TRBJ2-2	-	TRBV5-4	TGTGCCAGCAGCCGGCCCGGGACTCCTAACACCGCGGAGCTGTTTTTT	CASSRPGTPNTAELFF
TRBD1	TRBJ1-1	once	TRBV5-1	TGCGCCAGCAGCCATCATCCGGGACAGGGCTATGAAGCTTTCTTT	CASSHHPGQGYEAFF
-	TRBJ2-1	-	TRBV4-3	TGCGCCAGCAGCCAGAGTGGGTGGGGCCCCAATGAGCAGTTCTTC	CASSQSGWGPNEQFF
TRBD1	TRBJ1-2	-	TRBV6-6	TGTGCCAGCAGGCCCGACAGGGCCGTCTATGGCTACACCTTC	CASRPDRAVYGYTF
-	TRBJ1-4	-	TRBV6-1	TGTGCCACCAAGTTCCGATACCTAAATGAAAAACTGTTTTTT	CATKFRYLNEKLFF
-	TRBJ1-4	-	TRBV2	TGTGCCAGCAGTGAAGGGACTAATGAAAAACTGTTTTTT	CASSEGTNEKLFF
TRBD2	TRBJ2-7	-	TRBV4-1	TGCGCCAGCAGCCAGACTAGCGGGAGCTCCTACGAGCAGTACTTC	CASSQTSGSSYEQYF
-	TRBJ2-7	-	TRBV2	TGTGCCAGCAGTGAAACGGCTACCACCTACGAGCAGTACTTC	CASSETATTYEQYF
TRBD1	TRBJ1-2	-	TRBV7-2	TGTGCCAGCAGCTTAGACAGGGGGCTCGGCTATGGCTACACCTTC	CASSLDRGLGYGYTF
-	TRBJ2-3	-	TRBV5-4	TGTGCCAGCAGGGAAGGACCTCCAAGACCCACAGATACGCAGTATTTT	CASREGPPRPTDTQYF
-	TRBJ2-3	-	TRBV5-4	TGTGCCAGCAGCTTTTCGGGGGGCACAGATACGCAGTATTTT	CASSFSGGTDTQYF
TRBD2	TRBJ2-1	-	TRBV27	TGTGCCAGCAGTTTACGCGGGAGTTCCAATGAGCAGTTCTTC	CASSLRGSSNEQFF
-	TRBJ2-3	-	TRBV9	TGTGCCAGCAGCGCCTTGCGTGATACGCAGTATTTT	CASSALRDTQYF
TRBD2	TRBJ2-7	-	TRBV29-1	TGCAGCGTTGCGGGAGGGCCTGCCTACGAGCAGTACTTC	CSVAGGPAYEQYF
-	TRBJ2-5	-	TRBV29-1	TGCAGCGTTTCGGGGCGGCCCCAAGAGACCCAGTACTTC	CSVSGRPQETQYF
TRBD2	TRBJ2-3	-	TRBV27	TGTGCCAGCAGTTTACTAGCGGGCACAGATACGCAGTATTTT	CASSLLAGTDTQYF
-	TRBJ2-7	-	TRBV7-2	TGTGCCAGCAGCTTATGGAGGGGCTTGAGCTCCTACGAGCAGTACTTC	CASSLWRGLSSYEQYF
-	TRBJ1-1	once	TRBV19	TGTGCCAGTAGTCGCCCTGCGGGCACTGAAGCTTTCTTT	CASSRPAGTEAFF
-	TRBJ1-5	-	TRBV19	TGTGCCAGTAGTAAGGGGGGGGTGAGCAATCAGCCCCAGCATTTT	CASSKGGVSNQPQHF
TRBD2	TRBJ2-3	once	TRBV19	TGTGCCAGTAGTCCATGGACAGGACTTCGGACTAGCGGGAGCACAGATACGCAGTATTTT	CASSPWTGLRTSGSTDTQYF
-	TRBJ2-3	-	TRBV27	TGTGCCAGCAGTGCAATGGGTGGGAGCACAGATACGCAGTATTTT	CASSAMGGSTDTQYF
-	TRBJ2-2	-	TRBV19	TGTGCCAGTAGTATAGATCTGAGGGCCGGGGAGCTGTTTTTT	CASSIDLRAGELFF
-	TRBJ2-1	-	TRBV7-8	TGTGCCAGCAGCTCTAGCCGGGACTCCTCGTACTCCTACAATGAGCAGTTCTTC	CASSSSRDSSYSYNEQFF
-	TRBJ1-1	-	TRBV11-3	TGTGCCAGCAGCCAAGGGGACGGGAACACTGAAGCTTTCTTT	CASSQGDGNTEAFF
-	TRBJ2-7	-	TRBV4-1	TGCGCCAGCAGCCAAAACGGTCTCGGATCCTACGAGCAGTACTTC	CASSQNGLGSYEQYF
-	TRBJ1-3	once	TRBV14	TGTGCCAGCAGCCAAGGTGGACAGTTGCTCTCTGGAAACACCATATATTTT	CASSQGGQLLSGNTIYF
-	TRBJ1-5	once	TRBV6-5	TGTGCCAGCAGTCCAGGGAGGGAGCCCCAGCATTTT	CASSPGREPQHF
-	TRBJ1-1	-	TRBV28	TGTGCCAGCAGTCTGACAACCGAAGCTTTCTTT	CASSLTTEAFF
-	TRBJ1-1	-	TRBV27	TGTGCCACCCGGACGGTGAACACTGAAGCTTTCTTT	CATRTVNTEAFF
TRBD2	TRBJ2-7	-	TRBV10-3	TGTGCCATCAGGACTAGCGGGAGCGAGCAGTACTTC	CAIRTSGSEQYF
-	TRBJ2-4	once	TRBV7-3	TGTGCCAGCAGCTTAACAGGGGTGCACATTCAGTACTTC	CASSLTGVHIQYF
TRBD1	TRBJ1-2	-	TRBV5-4	TGTGCCAGCAGCTTGGCAGGGGGCTACTATGGCTACACCTTC	CASSLAGGYYGYTF
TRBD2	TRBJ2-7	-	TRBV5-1	TGCGCCAGCAGCTTTATGAGGAGCGGGAGGGCCTTCTACGAGCAGTACTTC	CASSFMRSGRAFYEQYF
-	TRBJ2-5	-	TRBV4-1	TGCGCCAGCAGCCCTTTCGGCCGGGACCGCCAAGAGACCCAGTACTTC	CASSPFGRDRQETQYF
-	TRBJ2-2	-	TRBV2	TGTGCCAGCAGACCCTTTGCGGCTCTGAACACCGGGGAGCTGTTTTTT	CASRPFAALNTGELFF
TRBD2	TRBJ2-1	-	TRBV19	TGTGCCAGTAGTCCCGGGACTAGGGCCTACAATAAGTTCTTC	CASSPGTRAYNKFF
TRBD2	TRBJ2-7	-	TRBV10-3	TGTGCCATCAGTGGACTAGCGGGAATCTACGAGCAGTACTTC	CAISGLAGIYEQYF
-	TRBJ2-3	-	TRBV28	TGTGCCAGCAGTAAAGGGGGAGCCACGGGTTTTAGCACAGATACGCAGTATTTT	CASSKGGATGFSTDTQYF
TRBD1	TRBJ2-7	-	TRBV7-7	TGTGCTAGCAGCCTCGGGACAGGGACCGAGCAGTACTTC	CASSLGTGTEQYF
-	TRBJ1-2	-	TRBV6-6	TGTGCCAGCAGGGCCGACAGGAAGCATGGCTACACCTTC	CASRADRKHGYTF
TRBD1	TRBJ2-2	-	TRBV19	TGTGCCAGTAGTCTCCGGACAGGGCCAGTGAACACCGGGGAGCTGTTTTTT	CASSLRTGPVNTGELFF
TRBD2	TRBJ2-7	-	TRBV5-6	TGTGCCAGCAGCTTCGCGGGAGTCTACGAGCAGTACTTC	CASSFAGVYEQYF
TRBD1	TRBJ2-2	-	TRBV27	TGTGCCAGCAGTTTACTGAACGACAGGGGGCAAAGAGGGGAGCTGTTTTTT	CASSLLNDRGQRGELFF
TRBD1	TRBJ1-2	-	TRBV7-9	TGTGCCAGCAGCCTGGGACAGACCGCTAACTATGGCTACACCTTC	CASSLGQTANYGYTF
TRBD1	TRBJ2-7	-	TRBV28	TGTGCCAGCAGTTTAGGACAGGGGTACGAGCAGTACTTC	CASSLGQGYEQYF
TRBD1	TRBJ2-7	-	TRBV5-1	TGCGCCAGCAGCTTGACAGGGGGCTACGAGCAGTACTTC	CASSLTGGYEQYF
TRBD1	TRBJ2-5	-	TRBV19	TGTGCCAGTAGTCCGCCGGGACAGGGAGGCGGGGAGACCCAGTACTTC	CASSPPGQGGGETQYF
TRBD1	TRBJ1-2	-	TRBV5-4	TGTGCCAGCAGCTTGGCAGGGGGCGACTATGGCTACACCTTC	CASSLAGGDYGYTF
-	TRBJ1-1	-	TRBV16	TGTGCCAGCAGCCAAGTGGAGGGAGAAAGGCGACGGGACACTGAAGCTTTCTTT	CASSQVEGERRRDTEAFF
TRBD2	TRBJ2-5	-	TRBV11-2	TGTGCCAGCAGCTACATACAGCTTACATTGGGACTAGCGAAAGAGACCCAGTACTTC	CASSYIQLTLGLAKETQYF